This record concerns one TCR beta chain sequence. This sample is part of a study of blood T cell repertoires in COVID-19. Original data processing: Amplification with reference gene primers provided the estimates of nucleated cell counts. Here immunoSEQ multiplex PCR was the method, and the copy in TCRdb shows in-frame clones only, minus some. The DNA was the basis for D and trimming; V, J and clone size are from that table. In the table there are roughly 410,000 clones, about 88% of which are singletons. The CDR3 spans 12 residues. The ends were cut back, 7 bases at V and 9 bases at J, with 13 bases in the middle. Germline CDR1 reads LNHDA; CDR2 reads SQIVND (reference sequence). Seattle's cohort entered during active infection and was followed longitudinally.

This clonotype was obtained from a woman in her thirties or forties with COVID-19, enrolled during active disease. Source material: peripheral blood. The chain couples TRBV19 to TRBJ1-5, with a weak D call TRBD1 (6 bases). In nucleotides, the CDR3 is TGTGCCAGTACAGAAGGGGGACCGCCCCAGCATTTT. This sequence encodes CASTEGGPPQHF.